The 18 T cell receptor beta chains below come from one sample, sequenced in a study of T cell repertoires in cytomegalovirus infection. These receptors have no known antigen. MiXCR, applied by TCRdb to the reads, yields one record per CDR3 protein. The table records approximately 730,000 distinct CDR3 sequences, about 29% of them present only once. Sequenced material: cultured CD8+ T cells from PBMCs, taken from culture after CMV antigen stimulation. Source of these receptors: a human donor in good health (CMV status not recorded). Some clones in this sample may be carry-over from other donors' samples.

In this sample, this clonotype turned up a few times. This chain links TRBV25-1 with TRBJ1-1; weak D call: TRBD1 (5 bases). Germline-derived CDR1 and CDR2 are MGHDK and SYGVNS. Trimming stripped 4 bases from V and 0 bases from J, with 12 bases between. The CDR3 length is 15 residues. The CDR3 bases are TGTGCCAGCAGTGCCGAGCAGGGAATGAACACTGAAGCTTTCTTT. This gives the protein CASSAEQGMNTEAFF.

This clonotype was counted between two and nine times. The V and J genes are TRBV7-6 and TRBJ1-5; maybe TRBD1 (6 bases). Trimming left V 5 bases short and J 4 bases short, with 15 bases between. Germline V gives CDR1 SGHVS, CDR2 FNYEAQ. CDR3 size: 15 residues. The CDR3 coding sequence is TGTGCCAGCAGCCAAGGGACATCCCTAAATCAGCCCCAGCATTTT. It yields the protein CASSQGTSLNQPQHF.

In the case of this clonotype: Sequence at one end of the junction differs from germline and may be a read error. The gene calls are TRBV4-1 and TRBJ1-6; the D gene is possibly TRBD1 (5 bases). CDR3 length: 17 residues. CDR1 and CDR2 (germline): MGHRA, YSYEKL. The CDR3 coding sequence is TGTGCCAGCAGCGAAGTAGCGGGGGGAACCCATAATTCACCCCTCCACTTT. It encodes CASSEVAGGTHNSPLHF.

This clonotype was counted between two and nine times. This rearrangement joins TRBV6-5 to TRBJ1-1; a possible D gene is TRBD1 (5 bases). The CDR3 extends over 16 amino acids. Germline V gene sequence: CDR1 MNHEY, CDR2 SVGAGI. Trimming left V 2 bases short and J 7 bases short, with 20 bases between. The CDR3 spells CASSYRPGAANDEAFF. CDR3 nucleotide sequence: TGTGCCAGCAGTTACAGGCCCGGGGCCGCAAACGATGAAGCTTTCTTT.

The V gene is TRBV20-1, the J gene TRBJ2-5, with TRBD1 matching 11 bases. This CDR3 is 14 amino acids long. Germline V lookup: CDR1 DFQATT, CDR2 SNEGSKA (reference sequence). Trimming took 3 bases from V and 5 from J; bases not matched to a gene: 5. CDR3 in amino acids: CSARRTGGSETQYF. The CDR3 DNA reads TGCAGTGCTAGGAGGACAGGGGGCAGTGAGACCCAGTACTTC.

With respect to this clonotype: A much bigger clone sits one base away, suggesting this may be a read error. V is TRBV6-2 or TRBV6-3 and J is TRBJ2-1; 8 bases map to TRBD1. CDR3 length equals 12 residues. J was trimmed by 12 bases and V by 6 bases; bases with no gene match: 7. CDR1 and CDR2 from the germline V gene are MNHEY and SVGEGT. The CDR3 loop reads CASSLDRGVQFF. CDR3 DNA sequence: TGTGCCAGCAGCCTCGACAGGGGTGTGCAGTTCTTC.

The chain links TRBV7-6 to TRBJ2-7; D is perhaps TRBD1 (6 bases). Looked up from germline, CDR1 is SGHVS and CDR2 is FNYEAQ. The CDR3 extends over 15 amino acids. V was clipped by 5 bases and J by 3 bases, with 17 bases between them. CDR3 sequence: CASSESPGQDYEQYV. DNA of the CDR3: TGTGCCAGCAGCGAGTCCCCGGGACAAGACTACGAGCAGTACGTC.

This clonotype appeared many times. V usage is TRBV14 and J usage is TRBJ2-7; 9 positions agree with TRBD1. Germline V lookup: CDR1 SGHDN, CDR2 FVKESK. The CDR3 totals 15 residues. V was pared by 1 base and J by 6 bases, with 7 bases of the junction left unmatched. The CDR3 DNA is TGTGCCAGCAGCCAAGTCGGGACAGGGTATGGCGAGCAGTACTTC. Its protein is CASSQVGTGYGEQYF.

The genes are TRBV4-2 and TRBJ2-6; no reliable D call. Germline CDR1 and CDR2: LGHNA and YNFKEQ. The CDR3 has 18 residues. Trimming removed 0 bases from V and 3 bases from J, with 15 bases in between. The CDR3 region has the DNA TGTGCCAGCAGCCAAGATAGGCCAGAGGAAGGTGGGGCCAACGTCCTGACTTTC. This gives the protein CASSQDRPEEGGANVLTF.

The rearrangement links TRBV7-2 to TRBJ1-2; possible D gene TRBD1, 5 bases. The germline V gene encodes CDR1 SGHTA and CDR2 FQGNSA. The CDR3 totals 15 residues. With 5 bases removed from V and 1 base from J, the gap between germline ends came to 14 bases. Written as DNA, the CDR3 is TGTGCCAGCAGCCCCCACGCAGGGCTTAACTATGGCTACACCTTC. As protein: CASSPHAGLNYGYTF.

The table lists this clonotype with many counts. J is TRBJ2-1 and V is TRBV7-2; D is tentatively TRBD1 or TRBD2 (5 bases each). Trimming took 2 bases from V and 8 from J, leaving 16 bases between them. The CDR3 is 15 amino acids. CDR1 SGHTA and CDR2 FQGNSA come from the germline V gene. The CDR3 coding sequence is TGTGCCAGCAGCTTACAGGGATACGGGGATGATGAGCAGTTCTTC. It specifies CASSLQGYGDDEQFF.

This clonotype was seen a handful of times. The rearrangement joins TRBV28 to TRBJ2-5; D is possibly TRBD2 (5 bases). Trimming took 6 bases from V and 1 from J, leaving 9 bases between them. This CDR3 spans 13 amino acids. Germline assignment: CDR1 MDHEN and CDR2 SYDVKM. The CDR3 loop reads CASSPDFQETQYF. As DNA, the CDR3 is TGTGCCAGCAGCCCGGACTTCCAAGAGACCCAGTACTTC.

The chain has TRBV7-6 and TRBJ2-2, with a weak D call TRBD1 (6 bases). CDR3 length: 16 amino acids. V dropped 5 bases and J dropped 0 bases, with 13 bases sitting between them. From germline, CDR1 is SGHVS and CDR2 FNYEAQ. This CDR3 reads CASSPRQESNTGELFF. The CDR3 DNA is TGTGCCAGCAGCCCCCGACAGGAATCGAACACCGGGGAGCTGTTTTTT.

V and J are TRBV6-2 or TRBV6-3 and TRBJ2-5, with D hard to call. The V end lost 2 bases, the J end lost 1 base, and 11 bases lay between the germline ends. This CDR3 has 15 residues. Germline V CDR1 and CDR2: MNHEY, SVGEGT. CDR3 bases: TGTGCCAGCAGTTACGTCCCAGGTCCCCAAGAGACCCAGTACTTC. Its translation: CASSYVPGPQETQYF.

This sequence joins TRBV12-3 or TRBV12-4 and TRBJ2-2, with 8 bases that match TRBD1. This CDR3 is built from 15 residues. V shed 7 bases, J shed 6 bases, and the junction held 10 bases outside the gene matches. CDR3 residues: CASTQDREDAGELFF. The CDR3 DNA reads TGTGCCAGCACCCAGGACAGGGAGGACGCCGGGGAGCTGTTTTTT.

This clonotype was observed a few times. CDR3 sequence: CASSRETGRYNSPLHF. The CDR3 nucleotides read TGTGCCAGCAGCCGAGAGACGGGACGGTATAATTCACCCCTCCACTTT. The rearrangement uses TRBV6-1 and TRBJ1-6; TRBD1 might be the D (5 bases). In germline, CDR1 is MNHNS, CDR2 SASEGT. V gave up 6 bases and J gave up 4 bases, with 16 bases separating them. The length of the CDR3 is 16 residues.

This chain connects TRBV12-5 to TRBJ2-1; D gene ambiguous. Trimming shortened V by 4 bases and J by 12 bases, and 13 bases separated the two germline ends. Germline CDR1 is LGHNT and CDR2 is FRNRAP. There are 12 residues in the CDR3. The CDR3 bases are TGTGCTAGTGGTTCACCGATGAAGGGGCAGTTCTTC. Amino acids: CASGSPMKGQFF.

The V call is TRBV2, the J call TRBJ2-2, with D unclear. Germline V gene lookup returns CDR1 SNHLY and CDR2 FYNNEI. V was trimmed by 6 bases and J by 6 bases, leaving 8 bases between them. This CDR3 comprises 12 residues. CDR3 nucleotides: TGTGCCAGCAGCCGGACGGCCGGGGAGCTGTTTTTT. It is translated as CASSRTAGELFF.